This is a list of T cell receptor beta chains from one sample in a study of early T cells in non-severe SARS-CoV-2 infection. TCRdb reanalysed the 5' RACE reads using MiXCR and keeps one entry per CDR3 protein. The sample includes under 85,000 distinct CDR3 sequences, over 9.5% of them seen just once. The source material was whole blood, sampled at baseline. The receptor set was obtained from an adult who was a healthcare worker with PCR-confirmed SARS-CoV-2 infection or an uninfected control (not recorded which). CDR3s include the opening cysteine and the closing phenylalanine or tryptophan. The D gene is left open where the match is weak. For some rows the clone size is stated as once, few or many, or as a class when expanded; others skip it.

v_call,d_call,clone_size,j_call,cdr3_aa
TRBV29-1,TRBD1,few,TRBJ1-2,CSVEGGQGASRYGYTF
TRBV12-3/TRBV12-4,TRBD1,few,TRBJ1-4,CASSPTGRGEKLFF
TRBV10-3,NA,NA,TRBJ2-2,CATREGGTGELFF
TRBV14,NA,few,TRBJ2-2,CASSQESLRDGLPGELFF
TRBV9,NA,many,TRBJ1-1,CASSKTGELNTEAFF
TRBV30,NA,NA,TRBJ2-3,CAWSRLGITTSTDTQYF
TRBV5-1,NA,few,TRBJ2-3,CASSLFKDTDTQYF
TRBV20-1,TRBD2,few,TRBJ2-3,CSARKRELTDTQYF
TRBV7-9,NA,few,TRBJ2-7,CASSFPQDVEQYF
TRBV19,TRBD1,many,TRBJ2-7,CASSKGTETGGYEQYF
TRBV12-3/TRBV12-4,TRBD1,few,TRBJ1-1,CASRGQGRTEAFF
TRBV29-1,TRBD1,few,TRBJ2-4,CSVATRTGGFVNIQYF
TRBV7-2,TRBD2,NA,TRBJ2-7,CASSPRGTQGLAGTYEQYF
TRBV29-1,TRBD1,NA,TRBJ2-7,CSVVGLRGWNEQYF
TRBV29-1,TRBD1,NA,TRBJ2-2,CSVEDRGLWGTGELFF
TRBV29-1,TRBD1,few,TRBJ2-7,CSVEARDRVSYEQYF
TRBV12-3/TRBV12-4,NA,NA,TRBJ2-2,CASSFGILNTGELFF
TRBV7-9,NA,NA,TRBJ2-3,CVSSLNAGRVDTQYF
TRBV19,NA,NA,TRBJ1-5,CASSTGLNQPQHF
TRBV6-5,NA,NA,TRBJ2-1,CASSPVGGNEQFF
TRBV29-1,NA,many,TRBJ2-1,CSVVGIGQFF
TRBV18,NA,many,TRBJ2-6,CASSPRTGANVLTF
TRBV7-2,NA,NA,TRBJ2-5,CASRDGGTKTQYF
TRBV15,NA,many,TRBJ2-6,CATSRETGSGANVLTF
TRBV6-1,NA,many,TRBJ1-4,CASTSGTGTEKLFF
TRBV12-3/TRBV12-4,TRBD2,many,TRBJ2-3,CASSSSSGGFLTDTQYF
TRBV7-9,NA,once,TRBJ1-2,CASTPGGGVNYGYTF
TRBV29-1,NA,many,TRBJ2-1,CSVGPVLLEDEQFF
TRBV6-6,NA,few,TRBJ1-2,CASHRRHREWGYGYTF
TRBV18,NA,NA,TRBJ2-7,CASSPSRTYEQYF
TRBV7-9,NA,NA,TRBJ2-2,CASSRGPGARSTGELFF
TRBV7-9,NA,many,TRBJ1-3,CASSSLRGSGNTIYF
TRBV29-1,NA,few,TRBJ1-1,CSVTSRVVDEAFF
TRBV6-5,NA,NA,TRBJ2-5,CASSPIASYF
TRBV29-1,NA,few,TRBJ1-3,CSVRNLSGNTIYF
TRBV12-3/TRBV12-4,NA,few,TRBJ2-1,CASSLSGAKQFF